The next 3 T cell receptor beta chains were all read from a single sample in a study of CD8+CD57+ T cells in acquired aplastic anemia. TCR beta VDJ and CDR3 were profiled, and genomic DNA was the template. TCRdb independently ran MiXCR on the reads; one entry per CDR3 protein. The sample shows 200,000 or so distinct CDR3 sequences, 55% to 70% of them seen only once. The sequenced sample was sorted CD4+, CD8+, or CD8+CD57+ T cells (not recorded which) from PBMCs. The receptor source for this set is a human donor with severe aplastic anemia or a healthy control (not recorded which).

V and J are TRBV27 and TRBJ2-7; possible D gene TRBD2, 6 bases. Germline CDR1 and CDR2: MNHEY and SMNVEV (reference sequence). The CDR3 extends over 13 amino acids. V lost 6 bases and J 6 bases, leaving 15 bases between the germline ends. This chain's CDR3 is CASRPSGTPEQYF. Written as DNA, the CDR3 is TGTGCCAGCAGACCTTCCGGGACTCCCGAGCAGTACTTC.

The chain carries TRBV28 and TRBJ1-4, with a tentative D call TRBD1 (6 bases). The CDR3 is 14 residues long. Germline loops: CDR1 MDHEN, CDR2 SYDVKM. V gave up 4 bases and J gave up 4 bases, with 10 bases separating them. The CDR3 DNA reads as TGTGCCAGCAGTTCGGGGGGGCTTAATGAAAAACTGTTTTTT. This encodes CASSSGGLNEKLFF. The full variable domain, rest sourced from reference TRBV28 and TRBJ1-4, is DVKVTQSSRYLVKRTGEKVFLECVQDMDHENMFWYRQDPGLGLRLIYFSYDVKMKEKGDIPEGYSVSREKKERFSLILESASTNQTSMYLCASSSGGLNEKLFFGSGTQLSVL.

This clonotype was found many times. The chain has TRBV4-3 and TRBJ1-4; 7 nucleotides align to TRBD1. CDR1 is LGHNA, CDR2 YSLEER, per germline. This CDR3 spans 17 amino acids. The J segment lost 5 bases and the V segment lost 0 bases, leaving 9 bases of the junction unmatched. CDR3: CASSQDLVGTVNEKLFF. CDR3 DNA: TGCGCCAGCAGCCAAGATCTGGTCGGGACAGTCAATGAAAAACTGTTTTTT.